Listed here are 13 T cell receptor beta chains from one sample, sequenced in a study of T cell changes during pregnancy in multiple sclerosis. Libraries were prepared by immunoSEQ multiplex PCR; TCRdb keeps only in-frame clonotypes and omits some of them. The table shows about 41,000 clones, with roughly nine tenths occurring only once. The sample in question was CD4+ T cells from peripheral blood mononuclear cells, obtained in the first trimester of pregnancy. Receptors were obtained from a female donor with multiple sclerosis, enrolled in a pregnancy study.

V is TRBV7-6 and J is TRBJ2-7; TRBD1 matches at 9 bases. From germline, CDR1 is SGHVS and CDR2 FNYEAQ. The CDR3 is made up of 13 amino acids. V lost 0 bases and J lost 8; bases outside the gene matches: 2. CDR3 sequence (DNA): TGTGCCAGCAGCTTAGCGGGGACAGGGAAGCAGTACTTC. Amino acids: CASSLAGTGKQYF.

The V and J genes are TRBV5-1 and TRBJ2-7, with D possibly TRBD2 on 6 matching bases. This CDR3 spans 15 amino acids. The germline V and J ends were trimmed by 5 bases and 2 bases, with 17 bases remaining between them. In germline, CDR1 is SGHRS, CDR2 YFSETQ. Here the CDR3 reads CASRSNSGPTYEQYF. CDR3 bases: TGCGCCAGCAGGTCTAATAGCGGACCTACCTACGAGCAGTACTTC.

Here the CDR3 reads CASSGTGGLEQFF. CDR3 bases: TGTGCCAGCTCCGGGACAGGGGGCTTGGAGCAGTTCTTC. The J gene is TRBJ2-1, the V gene TRBV9, with 12 bases identical to TRBD1. The CDR3 has 13 amino acids. Germline CDR1 reads SGDLS; CDR2 reads YYNGEE. V lost 7 bases and J lost 10; bases outside the gene matches: 6.

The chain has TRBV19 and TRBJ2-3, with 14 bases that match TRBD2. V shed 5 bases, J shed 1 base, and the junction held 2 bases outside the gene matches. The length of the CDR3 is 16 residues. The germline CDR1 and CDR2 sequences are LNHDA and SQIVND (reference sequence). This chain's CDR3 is CASSRTSGRRTDTQYF. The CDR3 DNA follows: TGTGCCAGTAGTCGGACTAGCGGGAGGCGCACAGATACGCAGTATTTT.

The CDR3 DNA reads TGCGCCAGCAGTAGAACCGGGACAGGGGGCACGAGTGAGCAGTTCTTC. Translation: CASSRTGTGGTSEQFF. This chain connects TRBV5-1 to TRBJ2-1, with 12 nucleotides matching TRBD1. With 5 bases clipped from V and 9 bases from J, the junction kept 12 bases outside the gene matches. CDR3 length equals 16 residues. In germline, CDR1 is SGHRS, CDR2 YFSETQ.

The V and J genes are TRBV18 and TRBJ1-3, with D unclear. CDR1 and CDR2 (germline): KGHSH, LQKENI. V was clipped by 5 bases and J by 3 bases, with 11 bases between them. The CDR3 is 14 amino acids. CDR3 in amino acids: CASSATEFGNTIYF. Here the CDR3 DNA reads TGTGCCAGCTCAGCGACGGAGTTTGGAAACACCATATATTTT.

CDR3 DNA sequence: TGCGCCAGCAGAAAGGGAGCGGGGCTGGACTACGAGCAGTACTTC. Its protein is CASRKGAGLDYEQYF. The rearrangement uses TRBV5-1 and TRBJ2-7; 7 bases align to TRBD2. This CDR3 has 15 residues. Germline CDR1 is SGHRS and CDR2 is YFSETQ. The junction had 11 bases not matched to a gene; V was cut back by 5 bases and J by 3 bases.

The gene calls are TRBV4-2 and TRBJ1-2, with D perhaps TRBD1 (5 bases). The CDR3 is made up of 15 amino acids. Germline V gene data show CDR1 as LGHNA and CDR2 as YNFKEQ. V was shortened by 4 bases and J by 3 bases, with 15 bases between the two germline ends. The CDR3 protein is CASSLTGRPDYGYTF. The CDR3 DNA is TGTGCCAGCAGCCTTACAGGACGGCCGGACTATGGCTACACCTTC.

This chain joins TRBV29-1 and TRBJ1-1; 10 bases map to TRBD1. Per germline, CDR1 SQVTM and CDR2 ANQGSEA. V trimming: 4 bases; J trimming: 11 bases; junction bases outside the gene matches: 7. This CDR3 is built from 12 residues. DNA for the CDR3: TGCAGCGTTGTAAAACCGGGACAGGGGGCTTTCTTT. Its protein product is CSVVKPGQGAFF. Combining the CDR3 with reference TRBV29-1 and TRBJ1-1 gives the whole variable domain SAVISQKPSRDICQRGTSLTIQCQVDSQVTMMFWYRQQPGQSLTLIATANQGSEATYESGFVIDKFPISRPNLTFSTLTVSNMSPEDSSIYLCSVVKPGQGAFFGQGTRLTVV.

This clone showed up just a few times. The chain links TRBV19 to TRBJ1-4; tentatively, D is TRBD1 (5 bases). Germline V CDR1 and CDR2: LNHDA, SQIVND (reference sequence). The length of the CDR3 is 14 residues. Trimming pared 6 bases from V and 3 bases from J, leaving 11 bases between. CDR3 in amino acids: CASRRTTANEKLFF. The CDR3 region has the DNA TGTGCCAGTAGACGGACGACAGCTAATGAAAAACTGTTTTTT.

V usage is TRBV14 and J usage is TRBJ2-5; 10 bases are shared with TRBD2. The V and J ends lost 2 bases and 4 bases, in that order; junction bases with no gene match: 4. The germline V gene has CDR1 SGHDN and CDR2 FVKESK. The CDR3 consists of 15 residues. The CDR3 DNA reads TGTGCCAGCAGCCAAAGGGGACTAGCGCCAGAGACCCAGTACTTC. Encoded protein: CASSQRGLAPETQYF.

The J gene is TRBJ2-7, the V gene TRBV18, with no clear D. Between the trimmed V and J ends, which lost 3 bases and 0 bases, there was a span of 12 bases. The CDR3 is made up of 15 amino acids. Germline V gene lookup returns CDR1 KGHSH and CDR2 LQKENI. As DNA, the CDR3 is TGTGCCAGCTCACCGGGTACAGCCAGCTCCTACGAGCAGTACTTC. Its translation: CASSPGTASSYEQYF.

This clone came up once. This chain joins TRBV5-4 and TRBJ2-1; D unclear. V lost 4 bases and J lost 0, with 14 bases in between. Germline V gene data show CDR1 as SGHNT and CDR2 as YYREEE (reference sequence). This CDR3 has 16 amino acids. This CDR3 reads CASSSERFSSYNEQFF. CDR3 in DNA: TGTGCCAGCAGCAGCGAGCGATTTAGCTCCTACAATGAGCAGTTCTTC.